This TCR beta chain was identified during a study of blood T cells in healthy people across ages. Worth noting for this clonotype: Antigen unknown.

V was pared by 3 bases and J by 8 bases, with 24 bases between. CDR1 is DFQATT, CDR2 SNEGSKA, per germline (reference sequence). The CDR3 covers 16 residues. Study findings and constraints: Fewer expanded clones and more diversity marked long-lived versus aged donors. Per million T cells, the diversity of TCR beta decreased roughly linearly as age advanced.

A second 7 to 11 cycle PCR used barcoded and J-beta primers. The authors tagged each cDNA molecule using a template-switch adaptor with 12 random nucleotides. MiXCR, run by TCRdb on the 5' RACE reads, gives a single entry per CDR3 protein. The sample has 500,000 to 650,000 distinct CDR3 sequences; about 25% are singletons. This sample was also put to use in a study of T cells of mothers and their children. From that study: Five to seven children and their three healthy Caucasian mothers were the donors.

The chain recombines TRBV20-1 with TRBJ2-3; D may match TRBD1 or TRBD2 (6 bases each). The source is a boy between 2 and 15 years old in good health. Material for sequencing was blood. In nucleotides, the CDR3 is TGCAGTGCTAGGGGGGCGGGGCCCAATAGCCCTGCTACGCAGTATTTT. It codes for CSARGAGPNSPATQYF.